This entry concerns a single T cell receptor (beta chain). Method: immunoSEQ multiplex PCR; TCRdb's copy keeps in-frame clones and lacks some. There are approximately 47,000 clones in the sample; about 85% occur only once, and 4% to 5% lies in the top ten. This record belongs to a study of T cells in tumors after PD-1 blockade. With 3 bases removed from V and 8 bases from J, the gap between germline ends came to 6 bases. CDR3 size: 11 residues. Germline V gene data show CDR1 as SGHVS and CDR2 as FQNEAQ. Material: PBMCs, obtained before anti-PD-1 treatment. The clonotype was recovered from a human donor with basal cell carcinoma. The genes are TRBV7-8 and TRBJ2-3; D call uncertain. The CDR3 protein is CASSFPGTQYF. The CDR3 DNA reads TGTGCCAGCAGCTTCCCGGGTACGCAGTATTTT.